The clone carrying this T cell receptor beta chain was observed a single time. The antigen remains unidentified. CDR1 is ENHRY and CDR2 is SYGVKD in the germline V gene. Germline trimming cut 10 bases from V and 4 bases from J; bases unmatched to any gene: 4. The CDR3 has 11 amino acids. It was version v3.0 of the immunoSEQ assay that was run at survey level. It was 40,000-50,000 T-cell genomes per sample that sequencing targeted. Assay: immunoSEQ multiplex PCR; the TCRdb copy retains only in-frame clones and omits some. Here the sample spans tens of thousands of clones, approximately 85% being singletons. The sample belongs to a study of long-term antiretroviral therapy in people with HIV. Notes on the study in general: Pre-ART-expanded clones dominated the repertoire at all time points. Gathering of blood took place between about 2003 and 2017, possibly under older ART regimens.

The specimen was unsorted PBMCs, collected 0.8 years before starting antiretroviral therapy. The TCR was taken from a man younger than 35 with HIV. The chain couples TRBV10-3 to TRBJ2-7; 7 bases match TRBD1. The DNA for the CDR3 is TGTGCCAGCTCGACAGGGTACGAGCAGTACTTC. Its translation: CASSTGYEQYF.